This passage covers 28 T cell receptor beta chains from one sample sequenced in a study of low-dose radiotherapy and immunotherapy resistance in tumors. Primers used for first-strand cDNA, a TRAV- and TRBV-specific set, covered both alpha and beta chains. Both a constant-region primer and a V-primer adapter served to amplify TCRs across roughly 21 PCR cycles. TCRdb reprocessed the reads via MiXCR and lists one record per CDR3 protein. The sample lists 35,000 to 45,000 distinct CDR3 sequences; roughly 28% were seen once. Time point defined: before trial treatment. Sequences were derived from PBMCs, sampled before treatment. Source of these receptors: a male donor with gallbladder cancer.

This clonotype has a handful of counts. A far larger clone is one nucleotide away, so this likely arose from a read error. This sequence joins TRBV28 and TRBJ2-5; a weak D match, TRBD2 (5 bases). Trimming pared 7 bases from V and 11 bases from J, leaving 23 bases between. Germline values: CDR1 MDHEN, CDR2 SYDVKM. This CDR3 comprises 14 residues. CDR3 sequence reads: CASTSGSSYNEQYF. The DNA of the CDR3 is TGTGCCAGCACCTCGGGAAGCTCCTACAATGAGCAGTACTTC.

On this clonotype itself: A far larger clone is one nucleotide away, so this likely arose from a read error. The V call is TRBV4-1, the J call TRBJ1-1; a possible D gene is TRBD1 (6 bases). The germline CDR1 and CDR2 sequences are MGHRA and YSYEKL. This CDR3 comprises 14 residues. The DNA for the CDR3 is TGTGCCAGCAGCCGGAACAGGGTTGACACTGAAGCTTTCTTT. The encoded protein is CASSRNRVDTEAFF.

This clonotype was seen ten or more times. The CDR3 nucleotides read TGCAGCTATGGGGGGGGTGAGGGCTATGGCTACACCTTC. Protein: CSYGGGEGYGYTF. This rearrangement joins TRBV29-1 to TRBJ1-2; possible D gene TRBD1, 5 bases. Germline CDR1 is SQVTM and CDR2 is ANQGSEA. Trimming cost V 8 bases and J 4 bases, with 17 bases left between them. The CDR3 loop spans 13 amino acids.

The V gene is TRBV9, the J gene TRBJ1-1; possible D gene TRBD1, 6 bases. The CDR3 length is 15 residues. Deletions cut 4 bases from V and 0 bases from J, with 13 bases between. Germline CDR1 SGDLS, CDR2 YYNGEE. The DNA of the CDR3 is TGTGCCAGCAGCCCCAGGACAGACATGAACACTGAAGCTTTCTTT. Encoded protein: CASSPRTDMNTEAFF.

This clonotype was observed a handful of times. The CDR3 spells CASRGGLAESSYNEQFF. The DNA for the CDR3 is TGCGCCAGCAGAGGGGGACTAGCGGAGAGCTCCTACAATGAGCAGTTCTTC. The chain couples TRBV5-1 to TRBJ2-1; 11 bases match TRBD2. This CDR3 is 17 amino acids long. CDR1 and CDR2 (germline): SGHRS, YFSETQ. J lost 0 bases, V lost 5 bases, and 7 bases had no gene match.

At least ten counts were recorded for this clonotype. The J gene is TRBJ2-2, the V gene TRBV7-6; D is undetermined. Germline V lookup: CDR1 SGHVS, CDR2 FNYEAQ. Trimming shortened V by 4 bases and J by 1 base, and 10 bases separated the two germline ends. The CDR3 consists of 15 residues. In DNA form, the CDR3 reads TGTGCCAGCAGCTCCTCTCTGGGGAACACCGGGGAGCTGTTTTTT. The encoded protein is CASSSSLGNTGELFF.

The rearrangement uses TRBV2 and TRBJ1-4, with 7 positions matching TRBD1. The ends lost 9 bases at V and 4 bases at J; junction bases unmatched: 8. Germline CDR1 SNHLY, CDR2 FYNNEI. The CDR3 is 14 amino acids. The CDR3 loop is CASIRDRLNEKLFF. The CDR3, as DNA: TGTGCCAGTATCCGGGACAGACTTAATGAAAAACTGTTTTTT.

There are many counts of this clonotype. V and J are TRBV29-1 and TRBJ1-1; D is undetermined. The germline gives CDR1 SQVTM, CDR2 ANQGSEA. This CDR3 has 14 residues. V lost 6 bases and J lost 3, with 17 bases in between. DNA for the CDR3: TGCAGCGTCGGCGGTGTCAGGTTGGACACTGAAGCTTTCTTT. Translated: CSVGGVRLDTEAFF.

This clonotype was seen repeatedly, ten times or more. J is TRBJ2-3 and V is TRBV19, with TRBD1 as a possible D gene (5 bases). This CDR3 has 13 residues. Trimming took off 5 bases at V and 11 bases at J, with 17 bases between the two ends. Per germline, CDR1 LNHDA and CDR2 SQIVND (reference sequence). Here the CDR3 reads CASSVQGRRVQYF. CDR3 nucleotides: TGTGCCAGTAGTGTCCAGGGTCGAAGGGTGCAGTATTTT.

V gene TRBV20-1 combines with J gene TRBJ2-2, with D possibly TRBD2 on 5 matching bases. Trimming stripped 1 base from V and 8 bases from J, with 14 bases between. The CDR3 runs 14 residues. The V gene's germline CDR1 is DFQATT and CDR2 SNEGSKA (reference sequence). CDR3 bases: TGCAGTGCTAGAGGCCGGGGTCCACCTGGGGAGCTGTTTTTT. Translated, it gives CSARGRGPPGELFF.

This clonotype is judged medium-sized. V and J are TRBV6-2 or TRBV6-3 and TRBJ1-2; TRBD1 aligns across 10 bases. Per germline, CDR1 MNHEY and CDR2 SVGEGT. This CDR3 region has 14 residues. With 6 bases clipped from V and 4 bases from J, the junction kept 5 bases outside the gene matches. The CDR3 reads CASRPGTGVYGYTF. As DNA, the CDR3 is TGTGCCAGCAGGCCAGGGACAGGGGTCTATGGCTACACCTTC.

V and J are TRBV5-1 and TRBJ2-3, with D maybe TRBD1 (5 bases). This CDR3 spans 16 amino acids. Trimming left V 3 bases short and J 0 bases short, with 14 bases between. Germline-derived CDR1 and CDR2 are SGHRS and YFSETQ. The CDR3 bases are TGCGCCAGCAGCTCTAAGGGGATCCAGAGCACAGATACGCAGTATTTT. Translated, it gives CASSSKGIQSTDTQYF.

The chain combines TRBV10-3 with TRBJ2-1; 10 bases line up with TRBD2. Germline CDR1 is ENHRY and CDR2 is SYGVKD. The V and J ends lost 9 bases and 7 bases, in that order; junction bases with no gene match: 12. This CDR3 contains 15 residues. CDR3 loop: CAITHGLAEGNEQFF. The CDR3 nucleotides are TGTGCCATAACCCACGGACTAGCGGAGGGAAATGAGCAGTTCTTC.

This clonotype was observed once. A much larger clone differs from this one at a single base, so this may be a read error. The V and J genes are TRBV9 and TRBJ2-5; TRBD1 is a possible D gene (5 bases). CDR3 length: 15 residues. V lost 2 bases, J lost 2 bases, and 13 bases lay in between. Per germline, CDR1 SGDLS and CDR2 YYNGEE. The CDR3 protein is CASSVQYRQQETQYF. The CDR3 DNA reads TGTGCCAGCAGCGTCCAATACAGGCAACAAGAGACCCAGTACTTC.

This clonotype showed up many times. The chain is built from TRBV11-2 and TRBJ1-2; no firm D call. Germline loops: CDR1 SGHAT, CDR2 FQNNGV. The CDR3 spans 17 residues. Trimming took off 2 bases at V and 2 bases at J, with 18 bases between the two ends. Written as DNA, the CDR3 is TGTGCCAGCAGCTTAATCGGTCGGAGGACCGTAAACTATGGCTACACCTTC. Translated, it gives CASSLIGRRTVNYGYTF. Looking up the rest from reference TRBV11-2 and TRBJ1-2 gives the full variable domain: EAGVAQSPRYKIIEKRQSVAFWCNPISGHATLYWYQQILGQGPKLLIQFQNNGVVDDSQLPKDRFSAERLKGVDSTLKIQPAKLEDSAVYLCASSLIGRRTVNYGYTFGSGTRLTVV.

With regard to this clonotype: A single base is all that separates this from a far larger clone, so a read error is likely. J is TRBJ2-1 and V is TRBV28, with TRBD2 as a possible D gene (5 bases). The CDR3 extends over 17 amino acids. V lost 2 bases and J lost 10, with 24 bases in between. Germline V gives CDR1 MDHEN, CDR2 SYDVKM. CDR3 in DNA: TGTGCCAGCAGTTTAGGGTCTGTCGGGGTAAGCTCCTACGAGCAGTTCTTC. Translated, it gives CASSLGSVGVSSYEQFF.

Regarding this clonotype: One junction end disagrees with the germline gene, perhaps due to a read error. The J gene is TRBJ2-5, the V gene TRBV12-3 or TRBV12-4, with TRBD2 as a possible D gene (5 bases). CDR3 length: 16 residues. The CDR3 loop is CASSRALDLGWETQNF. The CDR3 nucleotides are TGTGCCAGCAGTCGGGCCTTGGACCTGGGATGGGAGACCCAGAACTTC.

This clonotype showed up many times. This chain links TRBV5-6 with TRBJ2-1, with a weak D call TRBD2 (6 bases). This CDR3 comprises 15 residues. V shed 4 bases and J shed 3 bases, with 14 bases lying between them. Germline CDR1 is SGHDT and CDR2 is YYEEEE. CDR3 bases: TGTGCCAGCAGCCCCGGGGCGGGGCTCTACAATGAGCAGTTCTTC. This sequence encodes CASSPGAGLYNEQFF.

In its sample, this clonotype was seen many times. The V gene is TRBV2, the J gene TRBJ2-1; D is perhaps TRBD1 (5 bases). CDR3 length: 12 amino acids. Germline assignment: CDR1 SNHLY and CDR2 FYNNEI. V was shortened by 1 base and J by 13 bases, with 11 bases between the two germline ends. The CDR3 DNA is TGTGCCAGCAGTGAAGAGGGGCTCTATCAGTTCTTC. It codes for CASSEEGLYQFF.

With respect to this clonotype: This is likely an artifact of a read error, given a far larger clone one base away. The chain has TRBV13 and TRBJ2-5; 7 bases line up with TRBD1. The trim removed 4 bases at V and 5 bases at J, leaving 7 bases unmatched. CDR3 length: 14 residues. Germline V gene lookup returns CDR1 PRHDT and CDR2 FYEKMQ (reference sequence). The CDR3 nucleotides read TGTGCCAGCAGCTCCGGGACAGAGGGGGAGACCCAGTACTTC. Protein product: CASSSGTEGETQYF.

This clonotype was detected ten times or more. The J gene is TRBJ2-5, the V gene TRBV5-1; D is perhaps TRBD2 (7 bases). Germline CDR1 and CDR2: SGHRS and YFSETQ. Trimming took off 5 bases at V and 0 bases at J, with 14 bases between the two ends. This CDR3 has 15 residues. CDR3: CASSLEGGYQETQYF. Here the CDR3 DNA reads TGCGCCAGCAGTCTAGAGGGGGGGTACCAAGAGACCCAGTACTTC.

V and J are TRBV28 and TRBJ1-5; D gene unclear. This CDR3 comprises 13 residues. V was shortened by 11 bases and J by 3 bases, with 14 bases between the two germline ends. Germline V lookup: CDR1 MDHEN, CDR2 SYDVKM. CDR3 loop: CAGTRGSNQPQHF. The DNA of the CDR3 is TGTGCCGGAACGAGAGGGTCCAATCAGCCCCAGCATTTT.

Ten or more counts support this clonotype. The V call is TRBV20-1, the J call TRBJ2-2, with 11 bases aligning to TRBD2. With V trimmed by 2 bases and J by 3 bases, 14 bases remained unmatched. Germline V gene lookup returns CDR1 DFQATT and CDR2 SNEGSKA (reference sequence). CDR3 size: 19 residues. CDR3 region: CSARPPGLAALGDTGELFF. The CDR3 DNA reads TGCAGTGCTAGACCACCGGGACTAGCGGCTTTAGGTGACACCGGGGAGCTGTTTTTT.

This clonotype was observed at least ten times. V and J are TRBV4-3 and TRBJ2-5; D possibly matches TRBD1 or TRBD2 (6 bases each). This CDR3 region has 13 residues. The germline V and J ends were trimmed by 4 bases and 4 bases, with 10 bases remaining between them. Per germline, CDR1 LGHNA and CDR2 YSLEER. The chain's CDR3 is CASSPGGLETQYF. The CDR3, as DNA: TGCGCCAGCAGCCCCGGGGGCTTAGAGACCCAGTACTTC.

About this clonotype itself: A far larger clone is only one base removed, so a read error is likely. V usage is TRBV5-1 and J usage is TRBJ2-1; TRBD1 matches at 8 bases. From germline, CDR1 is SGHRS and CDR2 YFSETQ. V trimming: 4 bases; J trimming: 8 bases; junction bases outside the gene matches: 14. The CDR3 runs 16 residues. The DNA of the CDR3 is TGCGCCAGCAGCCCTTTCCCGACAGGGGTGGAGTATGAGCAGTTCTTC. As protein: CASSPFPTGVEYEQFF.

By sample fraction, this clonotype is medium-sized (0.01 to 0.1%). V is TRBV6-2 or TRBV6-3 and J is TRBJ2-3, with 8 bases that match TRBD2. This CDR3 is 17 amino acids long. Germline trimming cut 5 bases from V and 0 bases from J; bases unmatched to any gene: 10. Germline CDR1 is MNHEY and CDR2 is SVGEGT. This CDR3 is CASSETVAGTSTDTQYF. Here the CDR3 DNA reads TGTGCCAGCAGTGAAACTGTAGCGGGAACTAGCACAGATACGCAGTATTTT.

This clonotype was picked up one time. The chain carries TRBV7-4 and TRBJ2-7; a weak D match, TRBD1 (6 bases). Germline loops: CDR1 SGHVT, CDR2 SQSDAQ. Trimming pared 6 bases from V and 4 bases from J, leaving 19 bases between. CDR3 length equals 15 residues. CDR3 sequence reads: CASSPKDSLIYEQYF. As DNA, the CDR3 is TGTGCCAGCAGTCCAAAGGACAGTCTGATTTACGAGCAGTACTTC.

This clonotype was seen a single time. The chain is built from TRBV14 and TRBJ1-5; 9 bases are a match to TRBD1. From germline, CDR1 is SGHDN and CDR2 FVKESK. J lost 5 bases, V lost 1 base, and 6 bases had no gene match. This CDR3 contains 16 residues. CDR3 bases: TGTGCCAGCAGCCAAGGCTTCGACAGGGGGTATCAGCCCCAGCATTTT. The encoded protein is CASSQGFDRGYQPQHF.